A selection of T cell receptor beta chains follows, all from one sample in a study of shared clonotypes between healthy human individuals. The method was immunoSEQ multiplex PCR; TCRdb's version includes in-frame clones alone and lacks a portion of them. There are about 2.4 million clones in the sample; roughly 93% occur only once, and roughly 0.39% lies in the top ten. The sample was naive CD4+ T cells from PBMCs. These receptors came from a man aged 18 to 29 in good health. Some clones in this sample may be carry-over from other donors' samples. Each CDR3 is given with its conserved first and last residue. Each record gives: J gene, D gene, V gene, clone size, CDR3 DNA, CDR3 protein. D genes are given only for firm matches. Clone size appears in some rows only: once, few, many, or a class for an expanded clone.

J: TRBJ2-7; D: .; V: TRBV30; size: .; DNA: TGTGCCTGGGAACGGACTTCCGAGCAGTACTTC; CDR3: CAWERTSEQYF
J: TRBJ1-5; D: TRBD1; V: TRBV5-4; size: .; DNA: TGTGCCAGCAGCTCGGGGACAGACCCTTTCAATCAGCCCCAGCATTTT; CDR3: CASSSGTDPFNQPQHF
J: TRBJ1-1; D: .; V: TRBV9; size: .; DNA: TGTGCCAGCAGCGTAGCTGGCGGGAACACTGAAGCTTTCTTT; CDR3: CASSVAGGNTEAFF
J: TRBJ1-4; D: TRBD1; V: TRBV28; size: .; DNA: TGTGCCAGTTGGACAGGGGGCGAAAAACTGTTTTTT; CDR3: CASWTGGEKLFF
J: TRBJ2-2; D: TRBD2; V: TRBV7-3; size: .; DNA: TGTGCCAGCAGCTCCGCTGGACTAGCGGGAGAAAGCGGGGAGCTGTTTTTT; CDR3: CASSSAGLAGESGELFF
J: TRBJ2-5; D: TRBD1; V: TRBV30; size: .; DNA: TGTGCCTGGACCCTCATGACAGGGGGAGAGACCCAGTACTTC; CDR3: CAWTLMTGGETQYF
J: TRBJ2-1; D: TRBD2; V: TRBV5-1; size: .; DNA: TGCGCCAGCAGCTTGGTGGCGGGAGGAGGCAATGAGCAGTTCTTC; CDR3: CASSLVAGGGNEQFF
J: TRBJ1-2; D: .; V: TRBV6-4; size: .; DNA: TGTGCCAGCAGTTACGATGGTATTAGCTACACCTTC; CDR3: CASSYDGISYTF
J: TRBJ2-1; D: TRBD1; V: TRBV18; size: .; DNA: TGTGCCAGCTCACCCGGGACAGGGCCCAGGGAGCAGTTCTTC; CDR3: CASSPGTGPREQFF
J: TRBJ1-1; D: .; V: TRBV30; size: few; DNA: TGTGCCTGGAGTGAAACCACTGAAGCTTTCTTT; CDR3: CAWSETTEAFF
J: TRBJ2-7; D: TRBD1; V: TRBV7-2; size: once; DNA: TGTGCCAGCAGCCTGCGACAGGGGAGGCACGAGCAGTACTTC; CDR3: CASSLRQGRHEQYF
J: TRBJ1-1; D: TRBD1; V: TRBV28; size: .; DNA: TGTGCCAGTACCCCACAGGGGGCCCGAAACGAAGCTTTCTTT; CDR3: CASTPQGARNEAFF
J: TRBJ2-3; D: .; V: TRBV5-1; size: .; DNA: TGCGCCAGCAGCTTGGGCGGATCAGATACGCAGTATTTT; CDR3: CASSLGGSDTQYF
J: TRBJ2-2; D: .; V: TRBV6-1; size: .; DNA: TGTGCCAGCCCCAGGCCCCCCGGAACCGGGGAGCTGTTTTTT; CDR3: CASPRPPGTGELFF
J: TRBJ2-5; D: .; V: TRBV9; size: .; DNA: TGTGCCAGCAGCGTTTCTCCTAGCCTAGGGGAGACCCAGTACTTC; CDR3: CASSVSPSLGETQYF
J: TRBJ2-1; D: .; V: TRBV7-2; size: .; DNA: TGTGCCAGCAGCTTAGCGTTGGGGGTTGAGCAGTTCTTC; CDR3: CASSLALGVEQFF
J: TRBJ1-3; D: .; V: TRBV27; size: .; DNA: TGTGCCAGCAGTTCGAGGGCGTTCTCTGGAAACACCATATATTTT; CDR3: CASSSRAFSGNTIYF
J: TRBJ1-1; D: TRBD1; V: TRBV9; size: few; DNA: TGTGCCAGCAGCGCCACAGGGGCCAGGAACACTGAAGCTTTCTTT; CDR3: CASSATGARNTEAFF
J: TRBJ2-3; D: TRBD2; V: TRBV18; size: once; DNA: TGTGCCAGCCAGCCCGGACTAGCGGGCAACACAGATACGCAGTATTTT; CDR3: CASQPGLAGNTDTQYF
J: TRBJ1-5; D: .; V: TRBV28; size: .; DNA: TGTGCCAGCAGTTTACGGGCGCCCCAGCATTTT; CDR3: CASSLRAPQHF
J: TRBJ1-5; D: .; V: TRBV6-1; size: .; DNA: TGTGCCAGCACCGGGAGGGGGCCCCAGCATTTT; CDR3: CASTGRGPQHF
J: TRBJ1-1; D: TRBD1; V: TRBV27; size: few; DNA: TGTGCCAGCAGTCCCTGGGACAGGTGGGGAACTGAAGCTTTCTTT; CDR3: CASSPWDRWGTEAFF
J: TRBJ1-3; D: .; V: TRBV5-1; size: .; DNA: TGCGCCAGCAGCTTTGGGGGAGCGCCTGGAAACACCATATATTTT; CDR3: CASSFGGAPGNTIYF
J: TRBJ2-1; D: .; V: TRBV14; size: .; DNA: TGTGCCAGCAGCCAAGATTGGGACGGCGAGCAGTTCTTC; CDR3: CASSQDWDGEQFF
J: TRBJ2-6; D: .; V: TRBV5-1; size: .; DNA: TGCGCCAGCAGCCCCGGGACGACGCATGGGGCCAACGTCCTGACTTTC; CDR3: CASSPGTTHGANVLTF
J: TRBJ2-7; D: TRBD2; V: TRBV4-3; size: .; DNA: TGCGCCAGCAGCCCATCCGGGACTAGTCTCAGCGAGCAGTACTTC; CDR3: CASSPSGTSLSEQYF
J: TRBJ2-1; D: TRBD2; V: TRBV7-3; size: .; DNA: TGTGCCAGCAGTAGCGGGACGCTCACCTACAATGAGCAGTTCTTC; CDR3: CASSSGTLTYNEQFF
J: TRBJ2-2; D: TRBD2; V: TRBV4-1; size: .; DNA: TGCGCCAGCAGCCAAGATTTTGGCGGGAGGGGCAACACCGGGGAGCTGTTTTTT; CDR3: CASSQDFGGRGNTGELFF
J: TRBJ2-2; D: TRBD2; V: TRBV2; size: once; DNA: TGTGCCAGCAGCTTAGTCCTAGCGGGAAACACCGGGGAGCTGTTTTTT; CDR3: CASSLVLAGNTGELFF
J: TRBJ1-1; D: TRBD1; V: TRBV5-1; size: .; DNA: TGCGCCAGCAGCGGACTCCAGGGGGTTACTGAAGCTTTCTTT; CDR3: CASSGLQGVTEAFF
J: TRBJ1-1; D: TRBD1; V: TRBV19; size: .; DNA: TGTGCCAGTATCTGGACAGGGGGGAGGAACACTGAAGCTTTCTTT; CDR3: CASIWTGGRNTEAFF
J: TRBJ1-1; D: .; V: TRBV4-1; size: .; DNA: TGCGCCAGCAGCCTCGCGGGGGCCTTAAACACTGAAGCTTTCTTT; CDR3: CASSLAGALNTEAFF
J: TRBJ1-1; D: .; V: TRBV14; size: few; DNA: TGTGCCAGCAGCCGATCAATGAACACTGAAGCTTTCTTT; CDR3: CASSRSMNTEAFF
J: TRBJ1-6; D: .; V: TRBV7-9; size: .; DNA: TGTGCCAGCAGCTCGAGTCCCGGGACCGAGATAAATTCACCCCTCCACTTT; CDR3: CASSSSPGTEINSPLHF
J: TRBJ1-1; D: .; V: TRBV7-2; size: .; DNA: TGTGCCAGCAGCTTAGGGCGTAGCAGGAGCAACACTGAAGCTTTCTTT; CDR3: CASSLGRSRSNTEAFF
J: TRBJ2-1; D: TRBD2; V: TRBV9; size: .; DNA: TGTGCCAGCAGCGTAGATAGCGGGAGAGACAATGAGCAGTTCTTC; CDR3: CASSVDSGRDNEQFF
J: TRBJ2-1; D: TRBD1; V: TRBV5-1; size: .; DNA: TGCGCCAGCAGCTTGCGGACAGGGTTGAATGAGCAGTTCTTC; CDR3: CASSLRTGLNEQFF
J: TRBJ2-1; D: TRBD1; V: TRBV29-1; size: .; DNA: TGCAGCGTTGATTTGGGGACAGGGTTGATTGAGCAGTTCTTC; CDR3: CSVDLGTGLIEQFF
J: TRBJ2-3; D: TRBD2; V: TRBV6-5; size: .; DNA: TGTGCCAGCAGTTACTCGACTAGCGGGAGAGATACGCAGTATTTT; CDR3: CASSYSTSGRDTQYF